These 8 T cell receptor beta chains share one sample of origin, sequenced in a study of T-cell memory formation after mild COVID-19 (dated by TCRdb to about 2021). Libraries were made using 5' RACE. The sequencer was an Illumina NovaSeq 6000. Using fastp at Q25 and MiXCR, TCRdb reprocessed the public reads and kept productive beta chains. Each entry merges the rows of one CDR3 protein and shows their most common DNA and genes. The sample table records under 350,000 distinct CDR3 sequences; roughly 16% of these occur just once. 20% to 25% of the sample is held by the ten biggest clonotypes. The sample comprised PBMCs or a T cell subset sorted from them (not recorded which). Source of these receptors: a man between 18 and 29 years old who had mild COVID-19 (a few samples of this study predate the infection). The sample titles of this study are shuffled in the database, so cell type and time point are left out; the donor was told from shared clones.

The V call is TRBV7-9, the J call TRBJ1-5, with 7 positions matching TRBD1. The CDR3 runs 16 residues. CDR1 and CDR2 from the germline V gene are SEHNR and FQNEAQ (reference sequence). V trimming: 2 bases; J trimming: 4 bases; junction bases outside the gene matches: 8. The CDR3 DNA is TGTGCCAGCAGCTTATTCCGCTCAGGGGGGAATCAGCCCCAGCATTTT. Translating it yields CASSLFRSGGNQPQHF.

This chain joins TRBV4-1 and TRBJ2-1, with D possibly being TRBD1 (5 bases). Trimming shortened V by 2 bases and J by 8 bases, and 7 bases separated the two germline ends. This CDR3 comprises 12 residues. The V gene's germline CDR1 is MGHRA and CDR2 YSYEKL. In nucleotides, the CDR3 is TGCGCCAGCAGCCAACCCAGGGATGAGCAGTTCTTC. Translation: CASSQPRDEQFF.

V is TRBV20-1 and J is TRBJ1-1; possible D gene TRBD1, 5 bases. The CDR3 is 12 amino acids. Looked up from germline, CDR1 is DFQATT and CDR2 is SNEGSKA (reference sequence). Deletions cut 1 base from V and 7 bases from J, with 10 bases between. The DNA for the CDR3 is TGCAGTGCTAGAGGGCAAGGGGTTGAAGCTTTCTTT. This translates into CSARGQGVEAFF.

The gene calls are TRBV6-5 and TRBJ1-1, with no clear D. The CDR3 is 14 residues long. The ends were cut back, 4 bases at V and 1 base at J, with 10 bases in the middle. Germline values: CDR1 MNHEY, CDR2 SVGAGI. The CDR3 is CASSFNRPNTEAFF. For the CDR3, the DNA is TGTGCCAGCAGTTTCAATCGACCGAACACTGAAGCTTTCTTT.

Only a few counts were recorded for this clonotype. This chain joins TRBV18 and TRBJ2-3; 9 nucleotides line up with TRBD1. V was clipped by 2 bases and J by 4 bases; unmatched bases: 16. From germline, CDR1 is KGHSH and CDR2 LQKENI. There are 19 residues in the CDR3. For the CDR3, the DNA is TGTGCCAGCTCACCAAGACCGTTGCTAGGGACAGGGTCACCAGATACGCAGTATTTT. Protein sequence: CASSPRPLLGTGSPDTQYF.

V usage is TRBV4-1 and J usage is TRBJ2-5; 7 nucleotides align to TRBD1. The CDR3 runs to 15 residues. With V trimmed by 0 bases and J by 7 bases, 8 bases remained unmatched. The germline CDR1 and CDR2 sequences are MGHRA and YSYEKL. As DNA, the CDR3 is TGCGCCAGCAGCCAAGATCAGGGGGTAAAAAGGACCCAGTACTTC. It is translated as CASSQDQGVKRTQYF.

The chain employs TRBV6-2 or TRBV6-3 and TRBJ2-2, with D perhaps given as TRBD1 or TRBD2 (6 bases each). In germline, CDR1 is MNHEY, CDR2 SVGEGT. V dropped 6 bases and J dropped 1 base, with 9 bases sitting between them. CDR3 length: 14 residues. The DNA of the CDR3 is TGTGCCAGCAGCGGGGGCCTGAACACCGGGGAGCTGTTTTTT. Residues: CASSGGLNTGELFF.

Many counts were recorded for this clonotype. Here the CDR3 reads CASSLEAADTQYF. Here the CDR3 DNA reads TGTGCCAGCAGCTTAGAGGCCGCAGATACGCAGTATTTT. This chain connects TRBV11-2 to TRBJ2-3; the D is unclear. The length of the CDR3 is 13 residues. The ends were cut back, 0 bases at V and 4 bases at J, with 5 bases in the middle. In germline, CDR1 is SGHAT, CDR2 FQNNGV.